Below are 24 T cell receptor beta chains sequenced from a single sample in a study of blood T cell repertoires in COVID-19. Assay used: immunoSEQ multiplex PCR; TCRdb lists only in-frame clones, some missing. The sample holds approximately 89,000 clones, 90% to 95% seen once. The sequencing input was peripheral blood. These receptors were taken from a human donor with active COVID-19. The donor label of this sample is uncertain.

The chain employs TRBV7-9 and TRBJ1-1, with D possibly being TRBD1 (6 bases). Germline CDR1 and CDR2: SEHNR and FQNEAQ (reference sequence). Trimming took off 1 base at V and 0 bases at J, with 15 bases between the two ends. This CDR3 comprises 17 residues. The CDR3 loop reads CASSLEEDRPMNTEAFF. The CDR3 bases are TGTGCCAGCAGCTTAGAGGAGGACAGACCCATGAACACTGAAGCTTTCTTT.

This clone appeared a single time. This rearrangement joins TRBV11-3 to TRBJ1-2, with TRBD1 identical over 7 bases. Germline assignment: CDR1 SGHNT and CDR2 YENEEA. The CDR3 runs 13 residues. Trimming took 1 base from V and 7 from J; bases not matched to a gene: 3. The CDR3 reads CASSLADRAGYTF. DNA for the CDR3: TGTGCCAGCAGCTTAGCCGACAGGGCTGGCTACACCTTC.

The chain uses TRBV11-3 and TRBJ2-5; TRBD1 matches at 11 bases. Germline CDR1 is SGHNT and CDR2 is YENEEA. The junction had 8 bases not matched to a gene; V was cut back by 3 bases and J by 5 bases. The CDR3 consists of 16 residues. This CDR3 reads CASSLDRGPVGETQYF. The CDR3 nucleotides are TGTGCCAGCAGCTTGGACAGGGGGCCGGTAGGGGAGACCCAGTACTTC. The variable domain in full, completed from reference TRBV11-3 and TRBJ2-5, reads EAGVVQSPRYKIIEKKQPVAFWCNPISGHNTLYWYLQNLGQGPELLIRYENEEAVDDSQLPKDRFSAERLKGVDSTLKIQPAELGDSAVYLCASSLDRGPVGETQYFGPGTRLLVL.

The chain couples TRBV6-5 to TRBJ1-1, with D perhaps matching TRBD1 (6 bases). In germline, CDR1 is MNHEY, CDR2 SVGAGI. The CDR3 length is 14 residues. V lost 2 bases to trimming and J lost 4 bases, with 11 bases between them. CDR3 residues: CASSYRGAATEAFF. As DNA, the CDR3 is TGTGCCAGCAGTTACCGGGGGGCGGCCACTGAAGCTTTCTTT.

This chain uses TRBV5-6 with TRBJ2-5; 10 bases agree with TRBD2. Looked up from germline, CDR1 is SGHDT and CDR2 is YYEEEE. The trim removed 0 bases at V and 7 bases at J, leaving 9 bases unmatched. The CDR3 totals 16 residues. CDR3 amino acids: CASSLVSSGGLATQYF. CDR3 nucleotides: TGTGCCAGCAGCTTGGTGTCTAGCGGGGGCCTGGCGACCCAGTACTTC.

The chain joins TRBV7-2 to TRBJ2-7; 8 nucleotides match TRBD2. Germline CDR1 reads SGHTA; CDR2 reads FQGNSA. After removal of 5 bases from V and 2 bases from J, the junction contained 5 bases not matched to a gene. The CDR3 has 14 amino acids. CDR3 loop: CASSPWRGAYEQYF. The CDR3 nucleotides read TGTGCCAGCAGCCCATGGCGGGGGGCCTACGAGCAGTACTTC.

CDR3: CATSPEPDRFGTEAFF. The CDR3 DNA reads as TGTGCCACCAGCCCAGAACCGGACAGGTTCGGTACTGAAGCTTTCTTT. This chain joins TRBV15 and TRBJ1-1; the match to TRBD1 covers 7 bases. This CDR3 has 16 amino acids. The ends lost 5 bases at V and 5 bases at J; junction bases unmatched: 14. Germline V gives CDR1 LNHNV, CDR2 YYDKDF (reference sequence).

The chain joins TRBV5-5 to TRBJ2-1; D gene ambiguous. The germline V gene has CDR1 SGHKS and CDR2 YYEKEE (reference sequence). The CDR3 totals 14 residues. Trimming removed 6 bases at V and 7 bases at J, with 17 bases between. This CDR3 is CASKIPRVENEQFF. For the CDR3, the DNA is TGTGCCAGCAAAATACCCCGCGTGGAGAATGAGCAGTTCTTC. The full variable domain, completed using reference TRBV5-5 and TRBJ2-1, is DAGVTQSPTHLIKTRGQQVTLRCSPISGHKSVSWYQQVLGQGPQFIFQYYEKEERGRGNFPDRFSARQFPNYSSELNVNALLLGDSALYLCASKIPRVENEQFFGPGTRLTVL.

The V and J genes are TRBV5-5 and TRBJ2-7, with 10 nucleotides matching TRBD1. There are 15 residues in the CDR3. Trimming took 3 bases from V and 0 from J; bases not matched to a gene: 3. CDR1 and CDR2 from the germline V gene are SGHKS and YYEKEE (reference sequence). CDR3 loop: CASSWGQGPSYEQYF. CDR3 coding DNA: TGTGCCAGCAGCTGGGGACAGGGGCCCTCCTACGAGCAGTACTTC. Supplemented by reference TRBV5-5 and TRBJ2-7, the full variable domain reads DAGVTQSPTHLIKTRGQQVTLRCSPISGHKSVSWYQQVLGQGPQFIFQYYEKEERGRGNFPDRFSARQFPNYSSELNVNALLLGDSALYLCASSWGQGPSYEQYFGPGTRLTVT.

The gene calls are TRBV3-1 (or the pseudogene TRBV3-2) and TRBJ2-5; TRBD1 agrees at 9 bases. V was pared by 3 bases and J by 12 bases, with 5 bases of the junction left unmatched. Germline V lookup: CDR1 LGHDT, CDR2 YNNKEL (reference sequence). The length of the CDR3 is 12 residues. The CDR3 bases are TGTGCCAGCAGCCACACCAGGACAGGGGAGTACTTC. Its translation is CASSHTRTGEYF.

In its sample, this clone was seen once. The gene calls are TRBV18 and TRBJ2-3, with TRBD2 matching 13 bases. Germline V gene data show CDR1 as KGHSH and CDR2 as LQKENI. V shed 6 bases and J 7 bases; nucleotides not matched to a gene: 7. The CDR3 has 15 residues. CDR3 residues: CASSQTSGGPNTQYF. For the CDR3, the DNA is TGTGCCAGCTCTCAGACTAGCGGGGGGCCTAATACGCAGTATTTT.

V and J are TRBV7-9 and TRBJ2-5, with D possibly matching TRBD1 (6 bases). Germline-derived CDR1 and CDR2 are SEHNR and FQNEAQ (reference sequence). V was shortened by 5 bases and J by 5 bases, with 21 bases between the two germline ends. This CDR3 region has 16 residues. CDR3 in amino acids: CASSPWGDRLGETQYF. As DNA, the CDR3 is TGTGCCAGCAGCCCGTGGGGCGACAGGCTGGGGGAGACCCAGTACTTC.

The chain recombines TRBV6-1 with TRBJ2-3, with D perhaps TRBD1 (8 bases). Trimming shortened V by 0 bases and J by 3 bases, and 19 bases separated the two germline ends. The CDR3 sequence is 18 residues long. Germline V gives CDR1 MNHNS, CDR2 SASEGT. DNA for the CDR3: TGTGCCAGCAGTGAAGCTTTTTACGGACAGGGAGGGACAGATACGCAGTATTTT. The encoded protein is CASSEAFYGQGGTDTQYF.

V is TRBV28 and J is TRBJ1-1; TRBD1 is a possible D gene (6 bases). V was cut by 6 bases and J by 0 bases, with 35 bases left in between. Germline V gene data show CDR1 as MDHEN and CDR2 as SYDVKM. The CDR3 is made up of 22 amino acids. The chain's CDR3 is CASSPLSGTGHFSGLMNTEAFF. The CDR3 nucleotides read TGTGCCAGCAGCCCCCTAAGTGGCACGGGACATTTCTCGGGCCTCATGAACACTGAAGCTTTCTTT.

V and J are TRBV18 and TRBJ1-2; 10 positions match TRBD1. V dropped 6 bases and J dropped 4; count of bases not matched to a gene: 5. The CDR3 runs to 14 residues. Germline V gives CDR1 KGHSH, CDR2 LQKENI. CDR3 coding DNA: TGTGCCAGCTCCCCTGGGGACAGGGGCTATGGCTACACCTTC. It specifies CASSPGDRGYGYTF.

As DNA, the CDR3 is TGTGCCAGCAGCTTAGTATGGACAGGTGGGGCTGGCGAGCAGTACTTC. This encodes CASSLVWTGGAGEQYF. The rearrangement joins TRBV11-2 to TRBJ2-7, with TRBD1 identical over 7 bases. The CDR3 has 16 amino acids. Trimming removed 1 base from V and 6 bases from J; junction bases left unmatched: 12. Germline CDR1 SGHAT, CDR2 FQNNGV.

The chain has TRBV19 and TRBJ2-7, with 9 bases matching TRBD2. The CDR3 spans 14 residues. Germline V CDR1 and CDR2: LNHDA, SQIVND (reference sequence). V was clipped by 6 bases and J by 2 bases; unmatched bases: 5. CDR3 region: CASSLGTSPYEQYF. The CDR3, as DNA: TGTGCCAGTAGCCTCGGGACTAGCCCCTACGAGCAGTACTTC.

This clone has just one count. The gene calls are TRBV9 and TRBJ1-3; 8 bases fit TRBD1. Germline V lookup: CDR1 SGDLS, CDR2 YYNGEE. The CDR3 extends over 15 amino acids. The J segment lost 2 bases and the V segment lost 4 bases, leaving 5 bases of the junction unmatched. CDR3 amino acids: CASSTWTGTGNTIYF. The CDR3 DNA reads as TGTGCCAGCAGCACCTGGACAGGGACTGGAAACACCATATATTTT.

This rearrangement joins TRBV18 to TRBJ2-7, with TRBD2 identical over 7 bases. V lost 5 bases and J lost 0; bases outside the gene matches: 4. Germline values: CDR1 KGHSH, CDR2 LQKENI. The CDR3 is 14 residues long. CDR3 residues: CASSVRDYSYEQYF. CDR3 DNA sequence: TGTGCCAGCTCAGTAAGGGACTACTCCTACGAGCAGTACTTC.

This sequence joins TRBV19 and TRBJ2-1, with TRBD1 as a possible D gene (5 bases). The CDR3 runs 13 residues. V gave up 5 bases and J gave up 6 bases, with 11 bases separating them. In germline, CDR1 is LNHDA, CDR2 SQIVND (reference sequence). As DNA, the CDR3 is TGTGCCAGTAGTCTCGTAAGGGGCAATGAGCAGTTCTTC. Its protein product is CASSLVRGNEQFF.

The chain carries TRBV19 and TRBJ1-5; unclear D gene. The CDR3 is 13 amino acids. CDR1 is LNHDA and CDR2 is SQIVND in the germline V gene (reference sequence). V was trimmed by 1 base and J by 6 bases, leaving 7 bases between them. CDR3 nucleotide sequence: TGTGCCAGTAGTATAGGGCACCTTCAGCCCCAGCATTTT. Translating it yields CASSIGHLQPQHF.

The chain has TRBV4-1 and TRBJ2-2, with D unresolved. V lost 0 bases and J lost 3, with 8 bases in between. Germline CDR1 reads MGHRA; CDR2 reads YSYEKL. This CDR3 has 15 residues. Here the CDR3 reads CASSQDNRYTGELFF. CDR3 in DNA: TGCGCCAGCAGCCAAGATAACAGATACACCGGGGAGCTGTTTTTT.

This sequence joins TRBV11-3 and TRBJ2-1; D perhaps matches TRBD1 (5 bases). CDR1 and CDR2 (germline): SGHNT, YENEEA. CDR3 length equals 14 residues. Trimming left V 5 bases short and J 7 bases short, with 15 bases between. The CDR3 is CASSLRQFANEQFF. The CDR3 coding sequence is TGTGCCAGCAGCCTTCGACAGTTTGCGAATGAGCAGTTCTTC. The full variable domain, rest sourced from reference TRBV11-3 and TRBJ2-1, is EAGVVQSPRYKIIEKKQPVAFWCNPISGHNTLYWYLQNLGQGPELLIRYENEEAVDDSQLPKDRFSAERLKGVDSTLKIQPAELGDSAVYLCASSLRQFANEQFFGPGTRLTVL.

This clone occurred once. The chain combines TRBV25-1 with TRBJ2-1; the D gene is possibly TRBD1 (6 bases). This CDR3 contains 18 residues. Per germline, CDR1 MGHDK and CDR2 SYGVNS. With 1 base removed from V and 2 bases from J, the gap between germline ends came to 18 bases. The DNA for the CDR3 is TGTGCCAGCAGTGAATCCATGGTGTGGTCAGGGGCCTACAATGAGCAGTTCTTC. This codes for CASSESMVWSGAYNEQFF.